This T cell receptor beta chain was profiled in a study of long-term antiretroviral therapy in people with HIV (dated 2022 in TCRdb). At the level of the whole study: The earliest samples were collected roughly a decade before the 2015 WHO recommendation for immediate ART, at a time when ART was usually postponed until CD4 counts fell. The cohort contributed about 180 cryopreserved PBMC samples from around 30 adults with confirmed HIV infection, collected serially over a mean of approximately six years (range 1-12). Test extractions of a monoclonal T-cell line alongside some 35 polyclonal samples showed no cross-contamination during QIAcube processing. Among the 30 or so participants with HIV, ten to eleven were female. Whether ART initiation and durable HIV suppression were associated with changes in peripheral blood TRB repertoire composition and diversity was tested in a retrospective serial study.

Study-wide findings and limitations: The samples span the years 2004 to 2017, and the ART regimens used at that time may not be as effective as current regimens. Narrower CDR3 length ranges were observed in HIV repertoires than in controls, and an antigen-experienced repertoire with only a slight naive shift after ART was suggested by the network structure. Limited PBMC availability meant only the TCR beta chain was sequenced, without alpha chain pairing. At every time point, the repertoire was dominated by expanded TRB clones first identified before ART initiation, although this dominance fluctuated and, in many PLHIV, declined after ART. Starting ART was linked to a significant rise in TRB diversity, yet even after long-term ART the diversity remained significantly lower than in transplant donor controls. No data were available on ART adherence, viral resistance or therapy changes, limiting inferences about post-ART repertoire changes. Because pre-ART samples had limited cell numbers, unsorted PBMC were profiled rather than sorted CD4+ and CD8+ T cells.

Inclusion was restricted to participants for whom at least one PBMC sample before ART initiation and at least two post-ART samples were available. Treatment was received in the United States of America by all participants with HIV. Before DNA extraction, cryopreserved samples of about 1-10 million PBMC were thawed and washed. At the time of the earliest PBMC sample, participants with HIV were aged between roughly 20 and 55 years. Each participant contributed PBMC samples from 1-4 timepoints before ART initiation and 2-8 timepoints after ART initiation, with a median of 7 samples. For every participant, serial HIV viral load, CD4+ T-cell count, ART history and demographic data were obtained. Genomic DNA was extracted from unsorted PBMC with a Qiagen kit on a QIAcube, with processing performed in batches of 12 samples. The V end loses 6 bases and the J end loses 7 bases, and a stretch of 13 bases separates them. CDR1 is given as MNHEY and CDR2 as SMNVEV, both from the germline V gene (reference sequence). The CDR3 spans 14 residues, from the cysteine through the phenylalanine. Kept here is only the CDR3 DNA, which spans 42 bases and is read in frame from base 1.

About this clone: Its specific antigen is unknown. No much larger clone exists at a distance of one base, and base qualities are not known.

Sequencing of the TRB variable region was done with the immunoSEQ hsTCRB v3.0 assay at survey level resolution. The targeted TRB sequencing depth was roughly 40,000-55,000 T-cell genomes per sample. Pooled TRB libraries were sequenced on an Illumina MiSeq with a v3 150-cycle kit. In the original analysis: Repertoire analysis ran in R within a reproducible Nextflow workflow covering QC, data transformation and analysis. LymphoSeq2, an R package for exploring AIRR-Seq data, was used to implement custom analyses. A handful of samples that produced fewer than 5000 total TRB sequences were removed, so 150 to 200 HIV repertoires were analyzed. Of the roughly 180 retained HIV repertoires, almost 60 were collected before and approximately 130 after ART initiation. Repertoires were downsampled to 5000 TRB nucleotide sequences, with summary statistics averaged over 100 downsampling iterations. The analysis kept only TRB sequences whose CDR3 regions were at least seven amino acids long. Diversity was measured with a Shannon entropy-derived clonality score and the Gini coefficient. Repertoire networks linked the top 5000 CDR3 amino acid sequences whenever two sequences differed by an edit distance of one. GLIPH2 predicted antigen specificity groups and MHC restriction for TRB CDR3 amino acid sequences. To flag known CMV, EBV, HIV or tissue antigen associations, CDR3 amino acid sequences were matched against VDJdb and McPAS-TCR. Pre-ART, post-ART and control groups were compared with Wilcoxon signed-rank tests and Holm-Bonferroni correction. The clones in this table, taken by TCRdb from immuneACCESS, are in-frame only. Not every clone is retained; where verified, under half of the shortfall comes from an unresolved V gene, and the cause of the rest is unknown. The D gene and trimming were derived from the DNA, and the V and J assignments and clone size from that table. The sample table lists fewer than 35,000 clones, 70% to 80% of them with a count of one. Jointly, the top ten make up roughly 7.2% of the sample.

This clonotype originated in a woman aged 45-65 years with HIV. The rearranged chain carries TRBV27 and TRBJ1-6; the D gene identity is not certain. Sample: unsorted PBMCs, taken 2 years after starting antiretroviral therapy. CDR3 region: CASSPTVVNSPLHF. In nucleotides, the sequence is TGTGCCAGCAGCCCCACGGTAGTCAATTCACCCCTCCACTTT.